These 5 T cell receptor beta chains came from one sample sequenced in a study of shared clonotypes between healthy human individuals. The table came from immunoSEQ multiplex PCR; TCRdb's copy has only in-frame clones and leaves some out. The sample shows approximately 2.5 million clones, over 85% of them seen only once. The sequenced material came from naive CD4+ T cells from PBMCs. Subset of the sample: CD45RA+ positively selected. These receptors originate from a man younger than 35 in good health. Some clones in this sample may be carry-over from other donors' samples.

V usage is TRBV5-1 and J usage is TRBJ1-4; D remains unclear. Germline V gene sequence: CDR1 SGHRS, CDR2 YFSETQ. The germline V and J ends were trimmed by 0 bases and 8 bases, with 11 bases remaining between them. This CDR3 has 14 amino acids. The CDR3 reads CASSLVSVEEKLFF. In DNA, the CDR3 is TGCGCCAGCAGCTTGGTGTCGGTTGAGGAAAAACTGTTTTTT. Using reference TRBV5-1 and TRBJ1-4 for the parts outside the CDR3, the full variable domain is KAGVTQTPRYLIKTRGQQVTLSCSPISGHRSVSWYQQTPGQGLQFLFEYFSETQRNKGNFPGRFSGRQFSNSRSEMNVSTLELGDSALYLCASSLVSVEEKLFFGSGTQLSVL.

V usage is TRBV18 and J usage is TRBJ1-2; 7 bases match TRBD1. Trimming cost V 3 bases and J 1 base; bases outside gene matches: 5. Looked up from germline, CDR1 is KGHSH and CDR2 is LQKENI. The CDR3 runs to 15 residues. CDR3 protein: CASSPTRDSNYGYTF. As DNA, the CDR3 is TGTGCCAGCTCACCCACCAGGGACAGTAACTATGGCTACACCTTC.

The V gene is TRBV15, the J gene TRBJ2-1, with 7 bases fitting TRBD1. Germline lookup yields CDR1 LNHNV and CDR2 YYDKDF (reference sequence). Unmatched junction bases numbered 5, after V lost 0 bases and J lost 6 bases. This CDR3 contains 15 residues. CDR3 sequence: CATSRDLRGRNEQFF. CDR3 nucleotides: TGTGCCACCAGCAGAGATTTGAGGGGGCGCAATGAGCAGTTCTTC.

The chain carries TRBV10-2 and TRBJ2-3; TRBD2 matches 11 bases. The CDR3 length is 15 residues. With 7 bases clipped from V and 4 bases from J, the junction kept 7 bases outside the gene matches. The germline gives CDR1 WSHSY, CDR2 SAAADI. In nucleotides, the CDR3 is TGCGCCAGCACCCCGACTAGCGGGATTGCAGATACGCAGTATTTT. It codes for CASTPTSGIADTQYF.

In this sample, this clone turned up once. This chain connects TRBV5-4 to TRBJ2-5; TRBD1 matches at 9 bases. Trimming at V came to 3 bases and at J to 4 bases, leaving 7 bases not matched to a gene. CDR3 length equals 15 residues. Per germline, CDR1 SGHNT and CDR2 YYREEE (reference sequence). CDR3 nucleotides: TGTGCCAGCAGCTCCTCACAGGGGGCGGGAGAGACCCAGTACTTC. This gives the protein CASSSSQGAGETQYF.